Below are 16 T cell receptor beta chains sequenced from a single sample in a study of read filtering for tumor transcriptome and immune sequencing. The library was built from about 400 ng RNA with molecular barcoded adaptors for alpha/delta and beta/gamma chains. Using its own MiXCR run on the reads, TCRdb lists one record per CDR3 protein. The profile shows roughly 56,000 distinct CDR3 sequences, roughly a fifth of them singletons. What was sequenced was a population of CD138-negative cells sorted from bone marrow. The receptors come from a donor at least 40 years old with multiple myeloma.

On this clonotype itself: A single base separates this from a much larger clone, so it may be a read error. V gene TRBV6-5 combines with J gene TRBJ1-5; the D is unclear. Germline CDR1 and CDR2: MNHEY and SVGAGI. Trimming took 0 bases from V and 5 from J, leaving 8 bases between them. This CDR3 is 14 amino acids long. The CDR3 DNA reads TGTGCCAGCAGTTACTCAAGAAGCGATCAGCCCCAGCATTTT. This translates into CASSYSRSDQPQHF.

The table lists this clonotype with many counts. The chain combines TRBV3-1 with TRBJ2-5; 15 nucleotides match TRBD2. The V gene's germline CDR1 is LGHDT and CDR2 YNNKEL (reference sequence). The V segment lost 0 bases and the J segment 5 bases; nucleotides outside the gene matches: 7. The CDR3 has 18 residues. In nucleotides, the CDR3 is TGTGCCAGCAGCCAAGATCGGGGACTAGCGGGAGGATTTGAGACCCAGTACTTC. This sequence encodes CASSQDRGLAGGFETQYF.

Many counts were recorded for this clonotype. The gene calls are TRBV6-1 and TRBJ1-1; D not certain. V lost 7 bases and J lost 1, with 22 bases in between. Germline V lookup: CDR1 MNHNS, CDR2 SASEGT. The CDR3 consists of 17 residues. DNA for the CDR3: TGTGCCAGCATCAACGGTGGGGTTCGTCCAGCGAACACTGAAGCTTTCTTT. It encodes CASINGGVRPANTEAFF.

Ten or more counts support this clonotype. This sequence joins TRBV7-3 and TRBJ1-5; the D gene is possibly TRBD1 (5 bases). Per the germline V gene, CDR1 is SGHTA and CDR2 is FQGTGA. CDR3 length: 16 amino acids. Trimming shortened V by 5 bases and J by 7 bases, and 21 bases separated the two germline ends. CDR3 bases: TGTGCCAGCAGCCGACAGCACCGGGGGAACGGGCAGCCCCAGCATTTT. This encodes CASSRQHRGNGQPQHF. Drawing the rest from reference TRBV7-3 and TRBJ1-5, the complete variable domain is GAGVSQTPSNKVTEKGKYVELRCDPISGHTALYWYRQSLGQGPEFLIYFQGTGAADDSGLPNDRFFAVRPEGSVSTLKIQRTERGDSAVYLCASSRQHRGNGQPQHFGDGTRLSIL.

In this sample, this clonotype turned up many times. The chain joins TRBV4-1 to TRBJ2-1; D may be TRBD2 (6 bases). CDR3 length: 15 residues. V was pared by 4 bases and J by 0 bases, with 10 bases between. Germline values: CDR1 MGHRA, CDR2 YSYEKL. The CDR3 sequence: CASSRGTYSYNEQFF. CDR3 DNA: TGCGCCAGCAGCCGAGGGACTTACTCCTACAATGAGCAGTTCTTC.

The chain uses TRBV6-5 and TRBJ2-1; 11 nucleotides line up with TRBD2. Germline-derived CDR1 and CDR2 are MNHEY and SVGAGI. There are 13 residues in the CDR3. Unmatched junction bases numbered 6, after V lost 5 bases and J lost 12 bases. The CDR3 region is CASSGLAGVGQFF. Here the CDR3 DNA reads TGTGCCAGCAGTGGACTAGCGGGTGTCGGGCAGTTCTTC.

This clonotype appeared a few times. A read error may explain this, as a much larger clone is one base away. This chain uses TRBV6-6 with TRBJ1-5, with 8 bases matching TRBD1. This CDR3 comprises 14 residues. Germline V gene lookup returns CDR1 MNHNY and CDR2 SVGAGI (reference sequence). Trimming at V came to 6 bases and at J to 3 bases, leaving 4 bases not matched to a gene. This chain's CDR3 is CASSLGQDNQPQHF. The CDR3, as DNA: TGTGCCAGCAGCCTGGGACAGGACAATCAGCCCCAGCATTTT.

This clonotype occurred many times. The V call is TRBV19, the J call TRBJ2-1, with unresolved D. This CDR3 region has 11 residues. With 4 bases removed from V and 8 bases from J, the gap between germline ends came to 6 bases. In germline, CDR1 is LNHDA, CDR2 SQIVND (reference sequence). The CDR3 coding sequence is TGTGCCAGTAGTAGATTCCATGAGCAGTTCTTC. This gives the protein CASSRFHEQFF.

In this sample, this clonotype turned up many times. The chain is built from TRBV20-1 and TRBJ1-1, with TRBD1 as a possible D gene (6 bases). Germline CDR1 is DFQATT and CDR2 is SNEGSKA (reference sequence). V gave up 5 bases and J gave up 1 base, with 11 bases separating them. This CDR3 has 13 amino acids. The CDR3 nucleotides are TGCAGTGCTCGGACAGACCCGAACACTGAAGCTTTCTTT. Residues: CSARTDPNTEAFF.

This clonotype occurred many times. The V call is TRBV28, the J call TRBJ2-1; 8 nucleotides agree with TRBD2. CDR1 is MDHEN, CDR2 SYDVKM, per germline. The CDR3 has 15 amino acids. Germline trimming cut 7 bases from V and 5 bases from J; bases unmatched to any gene: 10. The CDR3 reads CASTSGGPPHNEQFF. CDR3 sequence (DNA): TGTGCCAGCACCAGCGGGGGCCCCCCTCACAATGAGCAGTTCTTC.

The V and J genes are TRBV6-2 or TRBV6-3 and TRBJ1-5; D might be TRBD1 (5 bases). V shed 5 bases and J shed 1 base, with 15 bases lying between them. The CDR3 covers 16 residues. The germline V gene has CDR1 MNHEY and CDR2 SVGEGT. CDR3 residues: CASSPAGTGSNQPQHF. The CDR3 nucleotides are TGTGCCAGCAGTCCCGCAGGGACGGGGAGCAATCAGCCCCAGCATTTT.

This clonotype was counted only a few times. The chain recombines TRBV7-3 with TRBJ2-2, with 10 bases identical to TRBD1. The CDR3 contains 16 residues. After removal of 4 bases from V and 0 bases from J, the junction contained 2 bases not matched to a gene. CDR1 is SGHTA and CDR2 is FQGTGA in the germline V gene. The CDR3 bases are TGTGCCAGCAGCTCGACAGGGGGCCCGAACACCGGGGAGCTGTTTTTT. Its protein is CASSSTGGPNTGELFF.

By its share, this clonotype is medium-sized (0.01 to 0.1%). The chain uses TRBV7-9 and TRBJ2-1, with D tentatively TRBD1 (6 bases). The CDR3 totals 16 residues. Between the trimmed V and J ends, which lost 1 base and 3 bases, there was a span of 13 bases. Germline assignment: CDR1 SEHNR and CDR2 FQNEAQ (reference sequence). The CDR3 reads CASSLGLGHIYNEQFF. The CDR3 nucleotides are TGTGCCAGCAGCTTAGGCCTGGGACACATCTACAATGAGCAGTTCTTC.

For this clonotype: A read error may explain this, as a much larger clone is one base away. Since the CDR3 does not end with the conserved phenylalanine or tryptophan, this likely comes from a read error. V gene TRBV7-8 combines with J gene TRBJ1-5; 8 bases are shared with TRBD1. The CDR3 length is 14 residues. Germline-derived CDR1 and CDR2 are SGHVS and FQNEAQ. The junction had 3 bases not matched to a gene; V was cut back by 5 bases and J by 3 bases. The chain's CDR3 is CASSPGQVNQPQHI. In nucleotides, the CDR3 is TGTGCCAGCAGCCCGGGACAGGTCAATCAGCCCCAGCATATT.

By share, this clonotype counts as medium-sized. This chain uses TRBV6-2 or TRBV6-3 with TRBJ2-1; D is perhaps TRBD2 (5 bases). The germline V gene encodes CDR1 MNHEY and CDR2 SVGEGT. The CDR3 loop spans 18 amino acids. V was trimmed by 1 base and J by 2 bases, leaving 18 bases between them. The CDR3 here is CASSYWLRASHTYNEQFF. The CDR3 region has the DNA TGTGCCAGCAGTTACTGGCTGCGGGCTAGCCATACCTACAATGAGCAGTTCTTC.

This clonotype occurred many times. The chain links TRBV5-1 to TRBJ2-5; tentative D call: TRBD1 (6 bases). Trimming cost V 3 bases and J 1 base, with 16 bases left between them. CDR1 and CDR2 (germline): SGHRS, YFSETQ. This CDR3 is built from 16 residues. The CDR3 coding sequence is TGCGCCAGCAGCTCCGACGTAAGAGGGGGCCAAGAGACCCAGTACTTC. This encodes CASSSDVRGGQETQYF.